This TCR beta chain was identified in a study of blood T cell repertoires in COVID-19 (dated by TCRdb to the early 2020s). Broadly, across the study: Collaborator samples came from the United States, Italy and Spain and covered acute and convalescent phases of COVID-19. The material from the prospective study consisted of cDNA or gDNA derived from T cells, B-cell-depleted T cells, or PBMCs. The dataset comprised deeply sampled blood TCRbeta repertoires from subjects exposed to, actively infected with, or recovered from COVID-19. The repertoires were released in a freely available public database meant as a resource for research on the immune response to SARS-CoV-2. Samples came from the ongoing ImmuneRACE study (first 160 participants) plus 1,254 subjects from 6 global collaborators. Nearly every sample came with metadata listing a de-identified subject ID, COVID-19 status, age in years and sex. HLA class I and class II types, where available, came from metadata supplied by the sample provider rather than from assay-based typing.

Its CDR3 holds 12 amino acids, cysteine through phenylalanine. The sequence is cut down to CDR3 DNA, 36 bases in frame from base 1. A distance of 6 bases separates the germline ends of V and J, which lose 3 bases and 4 bases respectively. The immunoSEQ Assay, a bias-controlled multiplex PCR, was used to amplify TCRbeta CDR3 regions from genomic DNA. Under the source paper's analysis protocol: Nucleated cell counts per sample were estimated from amplification of reference gene primers within the assay. Sequence reads were collapsed and filtered to measure the absolute abundance of every unique TCRbeta CDR3 rearrangement. Productive Simpson clonality was computed per sample as the square root of Simpson's diversity index over productive rearrangements. Imported from immuneACCESS, the table was reduced by TCRdb to in-frame sequences with V and J called. These copies leave out some clones; in studies compared against another copy, an unresolved V gene accounts for under half, and the cause of the remainder is not known. That table gives V, J and clone size, and the DNA gave D and trimming. This sample holds hundreds of thousands of clones; 85% were observed only once. Together, the top ten hold around 3.7% of the sample.

The full study reports these points: The amount of clinical and demographic metadata varied by source and participant and was provided uncurated.

Of note for this clone: No antigen is known for it. No much larger clone is present one base from it, and per-base qualities are unavailable.

The collaborating institutions used their own protocols to collect whole blood in K2EDTA tubes. For TCRbeta analysis, collaborators shipped samples in one of three forms: frozen whole blood, isolated PBMCs, or DNA extracted from either of those sample types. The material sequenced was peripheral blood. The receptor was isolated from a woman aged 45-60 years with active or convalescent COVID-19. The chain is encoded by TRBV12-3 or TRBV12-4 joined to TRBJ1-2; tentative D gene TRBD1, with 5 bases matching. The DNA is TGTGCCAGCAGTTTTGGGGCCTATGGCTACACCTTC. This encodes CASSFGAYGYTF.